One sample yielded the 7 T cell receptor beta chains listed below, sequenced in a study of blood T cells in healthy people across ages. The second PCR ran about 6 to 12 cycles with a sample-barcoded 5' primer and J-beta primers. TCRdb re-derived calls from the 5' RACE reads in MiXCR, one entry per CDR3 protein. Counted here are roughly 900,000 distinct CDR3 sequences, around 48% occurring once; the ten biggest clones make up 13%. Material for sequencing was blood. These receptors came from a man aged 30 to 45 in good health.

This clonotype was seen more than once but under ten times. The CDR3 region has the DNA TGTGCCAGCAGTGAACTTCGCAGCACCGGGGAGCTGTTTTTT. As protein: CASSELRSTGELFF. This sequence joins TRBV2 and TRBJ2-2; D not certain. From germline, CDR1 is SNHLY and CDR2 FYNNEI. Trimming removed 2 bases from V and 4 bases from J, with 8 bases in between. CDR3 size: 14 residues.

The chain combines TRBV4-1 with TRBJ2-7, with a weak D call TRBD1 (6 bases). The V end was cut by 1 base, the J end by 8 bases, with 9 bases between. Germline V gives CDR1 MGHRA, CDR2 YSYEKL. This CDR3 has 12 residues. CDR3 protein: CASSQGQGQQYF. The CDR3 DNA reads TGCGCCAGCAGCCAAGGTCAGGGGCAGCAGTACTTC.

This clonotype appeared a few times. The chain couples TRBV5-1 to TRBJ1-1; D perhaps matches TRBD1 (5 bases). V lost 0 bases, J lost 1 base, and 13 bases lay in between. This CDR3 is 16 amino acids long. The V gene's germline CDR1 is SGHRS and CDR2 YFSETQ. As DNA, the CDR3 is TGCGCCAGCAGCTTGGCCCCCGGCAGGGAGAACACTGAAGCTTTCTTT. It is translated as CASSLAPGRENTEAFF.

This clonotype was seen only a few times. V gene TRBV29-1 combines with J gene TRBJ2-7; 8 bases align to TRBD1. V trimming: 3 bases; J trimming: 3 bases; junction bases outside the gene matches: 10. This CDR3 has 15 amino acids. Germline V gene lookup returns CDR1 SQVTM and CDR2 ANQGSEA. Here the CDR3 reads CSVEALGTGVYEQYF. The CDR3 DNA sequence: TGCAGCGTTGAGGCCCTCGGGACAGGAGTCTACGAGCAGTACTTC.

J is TRBJ2-1 and V is TRBV20-1; D remains unclear. The V gene lost 5 bases and the J gene lost 0 bases, with 11 bases spanning the gap. CDR1 and CDR2 (germline): DFQATT, SNEGSKA (reference sequence). The length of the CDR3 is 14 residues. The CDR3 coding sequence is TGCAGTGCTGCACGGCCCTCCTCCTACAATGAGCAGTTCTTC. It encodes CSAARPSSYNEQFF.

V and J are TRBV29-1 and TRBJ2-5; 8 bases align to TRBD2. The V gene end was trimmed by 3 bases and the J gene end by 4 bases; junction bases not matched to a gene: 1. From germline, CDR1 is SQVTM and CDR2 ANQGSEA. The CDR3 extends over 12 amino acids. CDR3 DNA sequence: TGCAGCGTTGACGGGGGGGCAGAGACCCAGTACTTC. Amino acid sequence: CSVDGGAETQYF.

This chain links TRBV5-1 with TRBJ2-1; 7 positions agree with TRBD1. In germline, CDR1 is SGHRS, CDR2 YFSETQ. The trim removed 2 bases at V and 8 bases at J, leaving 10 bases unmatched. The CDR3 totals 15 residues. The CDR3 DNA is TGCGCCAGCAGCTTAGAGGACAGGCCACTCGATGAGCAGTTCTTC. Protein sequence: CASSLEDRPLDEQFF.